This paragraph covers one T cell receptor beta chain sequence. Its antigen is as yet unknown. After isolation, RNA underwent reverse transcription to generate cDNA as the sequencing template. This table comes from immunoSEQ multiplex PCR, and its TCRdb copy is limited to in-frame clones, with some not included. Here the sample spans 110,000 to 150,000 clones, around two thirds being singletons. The V segment lost 5 bases and the J segment 2 bases; nucleotides outside the gene matches: 2. The CDR3 loop spans 14 amino acids. Germline V gives CDR1 SGHVS, CDR2 FQNEAQ. PBMCs provided sorted CD4+ and CD8+ T cells. The entry originates in a study of CD8+ T cells in alopecia areata. Study-level results: Lesional scalp, notably in alopecia totalis/universalis, had clonality above that of normal scalp. Mice showed TCR sharing more clearly than patients did, possibly owing to HLA. In scalp samples, resident alphabeta T cells of normal skin are also sequenced.

Sequencing was done on a sample of CD8+ T cells sorted from blood. This chain links TRBV7-8 with TRBJ2-7, with 11 bases lining up with TRBD2. The receptor comes from a human donor in good health. CDR3: CASSGGLAAYEQYF. The CDR3 region has the DNA TGTGCCAGCAGCGGGGGACTAGCGGCCTACGAGCAGTACTTC.